This entry concerns a single T cell receptor beta chain. The data stem from a study of cytomegalovirus exposure and HLA in healthy donors. This CDR3 spans 16 amino acids. V lost 4 bases to trimming and J lost 5 bases; unmatched junction nucleotides: 10. The germline gives CDR1 MDHEN, CDR2 SYDVKM. Sequenced by immunoSEQ multiplex PCR; TCRdb stores in-frame clones only, minus some. Of 150,000 to 180,000 clones listed, roughly 84% are singletons. This chain links TRBV28 with TRBJ2-7; 11 positions match TRBD1. The specimen was PBMCs. The TCR comes from a human donor in good health. DNA for the CDR3: TGTGCCAGCAGTTCAGGAGGGACAGGGGGATATAACGAGCAGTACTTC. Its translation is CASSSGGTGGYNEQYF.